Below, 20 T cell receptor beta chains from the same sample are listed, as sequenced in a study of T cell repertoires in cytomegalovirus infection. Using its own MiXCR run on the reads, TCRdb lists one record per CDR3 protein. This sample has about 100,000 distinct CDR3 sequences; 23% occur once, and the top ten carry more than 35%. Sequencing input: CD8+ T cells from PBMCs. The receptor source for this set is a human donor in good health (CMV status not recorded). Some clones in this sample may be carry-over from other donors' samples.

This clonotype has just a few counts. In DNA form, the CDR3 reads TGTGCCAGCAGCTTAGGATTCTACAGCTACGAGCAGTACTTC. As protein: CASSLGFYSYEQYF. V usage is TRBV11-2 and J usage is TRBJ2-7; no reliable D call. V gave up 1 base and J gave up 3 bases, with 10 bases separating them. Germline V gives CDR1 SGHAT, CDR2 FQNNGV. The CDR3 runs to 14 residues.

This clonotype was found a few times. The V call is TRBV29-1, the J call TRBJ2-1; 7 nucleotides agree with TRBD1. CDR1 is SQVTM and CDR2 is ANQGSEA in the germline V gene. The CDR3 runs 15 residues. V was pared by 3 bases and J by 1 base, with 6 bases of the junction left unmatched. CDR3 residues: CSVDSDRASYNEQFF. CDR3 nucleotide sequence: TGCAGCGTTGACTCTGACAGGGCTTCCTACAATGAGCAGTTCTTC.

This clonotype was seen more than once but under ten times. The CDR3 region has the DNA TGTGCCAGCAGCTTCATCCCCCCCGGGGGCATGGGGGATACGCAGTATTTT. Its translation is CASSFIPPGGMGDTQYF. This chain connects TRBV7-2 to TRBJ2-3, with D perhaps assigned TRBD1 or TRBD2 (6 bases each). Germline CDR1 reads SGHTA; CDR2 reads FQGNSA. The V end was cut by 3 bases, the J end by 6 bases, with 22 bases between. The CDR3 runs to 17 residues.

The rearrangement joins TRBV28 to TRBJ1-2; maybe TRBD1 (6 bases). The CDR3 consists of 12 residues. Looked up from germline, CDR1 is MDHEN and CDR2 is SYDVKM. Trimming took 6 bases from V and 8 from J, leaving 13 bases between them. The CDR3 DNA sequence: TGTGCCAGCAGGGGCCGGGGGGGCGGCTACACCTTC. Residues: CASRGRGGGYTF.

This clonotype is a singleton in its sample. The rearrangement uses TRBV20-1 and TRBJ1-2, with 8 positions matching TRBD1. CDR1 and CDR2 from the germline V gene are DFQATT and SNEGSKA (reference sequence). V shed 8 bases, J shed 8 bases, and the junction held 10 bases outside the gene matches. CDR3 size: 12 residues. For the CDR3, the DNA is TGCAGTAACGGACAGGGAGGGGTAGGCTACACCTTC. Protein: CSNGQGGVGYTF.

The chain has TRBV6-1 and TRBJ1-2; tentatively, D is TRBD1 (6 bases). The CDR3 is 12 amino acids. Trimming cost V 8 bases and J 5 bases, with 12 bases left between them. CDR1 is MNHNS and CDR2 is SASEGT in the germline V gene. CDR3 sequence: CASGEGGYGYTF. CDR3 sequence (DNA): TGTGCCAGCGGAGAGGGGGGTTATGGCTACACCTTC.

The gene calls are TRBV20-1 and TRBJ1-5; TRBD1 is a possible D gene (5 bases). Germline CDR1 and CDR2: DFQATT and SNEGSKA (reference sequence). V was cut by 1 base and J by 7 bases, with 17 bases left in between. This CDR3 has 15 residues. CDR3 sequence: CSARVREREGQPQHF. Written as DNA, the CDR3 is TGCAGTGCTAGAGTGCGGGAAAGGGAGGGGCAGCCCCAGCATTTT.

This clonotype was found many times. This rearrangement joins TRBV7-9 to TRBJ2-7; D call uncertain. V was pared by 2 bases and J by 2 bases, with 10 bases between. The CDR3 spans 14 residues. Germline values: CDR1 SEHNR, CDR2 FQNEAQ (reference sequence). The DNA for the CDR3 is TGTGCCAGCAGCTTATGGGCAGAAACCTACGAGCAGTACTTC. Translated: CASSLWAETYEQYF.

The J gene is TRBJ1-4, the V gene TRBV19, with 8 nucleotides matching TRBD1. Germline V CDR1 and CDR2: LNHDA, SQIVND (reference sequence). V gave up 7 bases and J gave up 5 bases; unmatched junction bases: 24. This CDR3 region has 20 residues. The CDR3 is CASIIPQGGQGDEKNEKLFF. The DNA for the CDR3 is TGTGCCAGTATCATTCCACAAGGAGGACAGGGCGATGAGAAGAATGAAAAACTGTTTTTT.

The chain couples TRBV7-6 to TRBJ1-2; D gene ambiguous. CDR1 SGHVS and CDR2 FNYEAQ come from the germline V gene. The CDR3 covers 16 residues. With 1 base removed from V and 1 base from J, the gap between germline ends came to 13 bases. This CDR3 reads CASSLGSDGRNYGYTF. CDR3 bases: TGTGCCAGCAGCTTAGGGTCGGACGGCCGTAACTATGGCTACACCTTC.

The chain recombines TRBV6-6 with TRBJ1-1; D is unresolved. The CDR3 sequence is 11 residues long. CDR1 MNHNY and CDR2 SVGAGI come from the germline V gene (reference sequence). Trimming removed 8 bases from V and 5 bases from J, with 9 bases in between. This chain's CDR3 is CASWTETEAFF. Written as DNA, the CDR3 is TGTGCCAGCTGGACGGAGACTGAAGCTTTCTTT.

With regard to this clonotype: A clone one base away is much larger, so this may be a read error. The CDR3 region has the DNA TGTGCCAGCAGCGGGGACGGTTATGGCCACACCTTC. Translating it yields CASSGDGYGHTF. J is TRBJ1-2 and V is TRBV7-2; a possible D gene is TRBD1 (5 bases). The CDR3 runs to 12 residues. The germline V gene has CDR1 SGHTA and CDR2 FQGNSA.

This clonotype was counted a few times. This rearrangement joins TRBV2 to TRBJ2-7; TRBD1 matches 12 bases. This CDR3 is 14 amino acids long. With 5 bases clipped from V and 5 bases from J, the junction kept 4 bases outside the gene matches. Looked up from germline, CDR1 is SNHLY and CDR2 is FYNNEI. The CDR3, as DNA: TGTGCCAGCAGTTCCGGGACAGGGGGCGACGAGCAGTACTTC. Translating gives CASSSGTGGDEQYF.

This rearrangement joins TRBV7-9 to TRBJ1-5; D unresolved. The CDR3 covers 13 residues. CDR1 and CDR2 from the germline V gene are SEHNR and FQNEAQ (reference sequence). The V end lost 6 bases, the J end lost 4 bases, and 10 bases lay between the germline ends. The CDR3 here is CASRPSGNQPQHF. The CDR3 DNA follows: TGTGCCAGCAGGCCGTCGGGGAATCAGCCCCAGCATTTT.

The CDR3 coding sequence is TGTGCCAGCAGCGGATATCCAGATACGCAGTATTTT. Translated: CASSGYPDTQYF. The chain is built from TRBV9 and TRBJ2-3; D uncertain. The V end lost 3 bases, the J end lost 4 bases, and 6 bases lay between the germline ends. CDR1 and CDR2 (germline): SGDLS, YYNGEE. This CDR3 spans 12 amino acids.

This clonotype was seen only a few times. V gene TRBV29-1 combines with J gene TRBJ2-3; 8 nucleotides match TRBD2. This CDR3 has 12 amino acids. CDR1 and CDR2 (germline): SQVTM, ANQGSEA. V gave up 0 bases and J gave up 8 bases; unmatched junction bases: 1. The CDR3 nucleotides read TGCAGCGTTGAAGACCGGGGGGGTACGCAGTATTTT. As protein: CSVEDRGGTQYF.

The CDR3 reads CSVPGSSYEQYF. The CDR3, as DNA: TGCAGCGTCCCAGGAAGCTCCTACGAGCAGTACTTC. The chain couples TRBV29-1 to TRBJ2-7, with D unclear. Germline CDR1 reads SQVTM; CDR2 reads ANQGSEA. The length of the CDR3 is 12 residues. Trimming shortened V by 6 bases and J by 0 bases, and 9 bases separated the two germline ends.

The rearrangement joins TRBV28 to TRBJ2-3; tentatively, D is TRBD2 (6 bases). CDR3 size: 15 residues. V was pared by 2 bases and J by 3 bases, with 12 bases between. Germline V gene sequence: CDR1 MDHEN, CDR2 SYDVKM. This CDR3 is CASSLIGGATDTQYF. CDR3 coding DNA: TGTGCCAGCAGTTTAATCGGCGGGGCTACAGATACGCAGTATTTT.

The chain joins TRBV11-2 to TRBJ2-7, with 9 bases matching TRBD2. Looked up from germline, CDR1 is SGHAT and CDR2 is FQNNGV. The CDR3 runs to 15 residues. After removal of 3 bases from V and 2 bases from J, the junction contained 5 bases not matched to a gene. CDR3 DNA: TGTGCCAGCAGCTTTGAGACTAGCGGCCCCTACGAGCAGTACTTC. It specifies CASSFETSGPYEQYF.

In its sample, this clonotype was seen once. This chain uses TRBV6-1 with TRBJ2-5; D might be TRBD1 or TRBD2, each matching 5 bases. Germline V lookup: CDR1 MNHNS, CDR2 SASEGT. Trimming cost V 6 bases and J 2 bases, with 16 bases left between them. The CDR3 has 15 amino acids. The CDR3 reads CASRVSGLVQETQYF. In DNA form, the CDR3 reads TGTGCCAGCAGGGTATCGGGGCTGGTACAAGAGACCCAGTACTTC.